This T cell receptor (beta chain) was observed in a study of T-cell memory formation after mild COVID-19. Study-level information: TCR clusters were mostly donor specific.

Study-wide results and limits: Second-wave clones peaking on day 37 lacked confirmed SARS-CoV-2 specificity. CM and EM subsets held most contracting CD4+ clones; EMRA held CD8+ ones.

TCRdb redid the calling of the 5' RACE reads with MiXCR, one entry per CDR3 protein. The table records around 300,000 distinct CDR3 sequences, about an eighth of them present only once. This clonotype was counted at least ten times. The target antigen is unknown. The V gene lost 2 bases and the J gene lost 2 bases, with 14 bases spanning the gap. CDR3 length equals 15 residues. Germline-derived CDR1 and CDR2 are GTSNPN and SVGIG (reference sequence). The chain links TRBV30 to TRBJ2-3; D is unclear. Sequencing was done on a sample of PBMCs or a T cell subset sorted from them (not recorded which). This clonotype was obtained from a man aged 18 to 30 who had mild COVID-19 (a few samples of this study predate the infection). Cell type and time point are not known. The CDR3 DNA sequence: TGTGCCTGGAGTCAAGCCGGGCTCTACACAGATACGCAGTATTTT. Translation: CAWSQAGLYTDTQYF.